The 5 T cell receptor beta chains below all came from one sample that was sequenced in a study of T cells in Graves' hyperthyroidism and ophthalmopathy (dated by TCRdb to about 2019). Libraries were prepared through multiplex PCR. Sequenced using an Illumina HiSeq 2000. TCR beta CDR3 regions were amplified from RNA transcripts. A first-round RT-PCR of the TCR CDR3 used the HTBI primer set with the Qiagen OneStep RT-PCR kit. Through fastp at Q25 and MiXCR, TCRdb rebuilt clones from the public reads, retaining in-frame beta chains. CDR3 protein duplicates are merged, each entry listing the most common genes and DNA. This sample lists 660,000 or so distinct CDR3 sequences; roughly 46% were detected once. The top ten constitute less than 9% of the sample. Sequencing was performed on peripheral blood or thyroid tissue (not recorded which). The source of these receptors is an adult man with Graves' disease, either hyperthyroidism or ophthalmopathy (not recorded which).

This chain joins TRBV12-3 or TRBV12-4 and TRBJ1-1; TRBD1 matches 10 bases. The CDR3 contains 15 residues. Written as DNA, the CDR3 is TGTGCTAGTGGTTTGGGACAGGGGATGAACACTGAAGCTTTCTTT. This translates into CASGLGQGMNTEAFF.

V gene TRBV5-4 combines with J gene TRBJ1-5, with TRBD1 as a possible D gene (5 bases). This CDR3 contains 15 residues. Deletions cut 4 bases from V and 6 bases from J, with 17 bases between. Per germline, CDR1 SGHNT and CDR2 YYREEE (reference sequence). CDR3 amino acids: CASSQPGIGIQPQHF. CDR3 nucleotides: TGTGCCAGCAGCCAACCAGGGATCGGTATTCAGCCCCAGCATTTT.

In this sample, this clonotype turned up many times. V is TRBV10-3 and J is TRBJ1-3; 8 nucleotides match TRBD1. Per germline, CDR1 ENHRY and CDR2 SYGVKD. Losses at the gene ends were 10 bases for V and 0 bases for J; bases not matched to a gene: 2. The CDR3 runs 13 residues. The CDR3 bases are TGTGCCAGCCAGGGGGCCTCTGGAAACACCATATATTTT. Translation gives CASQGASGNTIYF.

CDR3 bases: TGTGCCATCAGCCCAGGGGGTGGGTACTATGGCTACACCTTC. It codes for CAISPGGGYYGYTF. The chain joins TRBV10-3 to TRBJ1-2; 7 positions match TRBD1. CDR1 and CDR2 from the germline V gene are ENHRY and SYGVKD. The ends lost 6 bases at V and 3 bases at J; junction bases unmatched: 7. The CDR3 consists of 14 residues.

The V gene is TRBV25-1, the J gene TRBJ1-6; TRBD1 aligns across 7 bases. Losses at the gene ends were 4 bases for V and 8 bases for J; bases not matched to a gene: 5. The CDR3 has 14 residues. Per germline, CDR1 MGHDK and CDR2 SYGVNS. CDR3 DNA sequence: TGTGCCAGCAGTGCCGCGACAGGGCATTCACCCCTCCACTTT. Its translation: CASSAATGHSPLHF.